The sequence of this TCR beta chain was determined in a study of beta chain features in type 1 diabetes. Whole-study context: Analysis included around 110,000,000 sorted cells drawn from all samples. Findings and caveats of the study: VDJ junctions in type 1 diabetes patients carried more deletions and fewer insertions. Amplification by PCR could prefer shorter templates, with the same effect in patients and controls.

Sorting of CD4+ naive, central memory, regulatory and stem cell-like memory cells was performed via CD45RO/CCR7/CD25/CD127/CD95/CD27. This clone was seen more than once but under ten times. Its antigen is not known. What was sequenced were expressed TCRB transcripts, since all of the isolated RNA had been reverse transcribed. The protocol was immunoSEQ multiplex PCR, while the TCRdb copy is restricted to in-frame clones and leaves out a portion. The data hold around 500,000 clones, with about an eighth observed a single time. CDR1 is SGHTA, CDR2 FQGNSA, per germline. The CDR3 length is 16 residues. The V end was cut by 0 bases, the J end by 1 base, with 12 bases between.

V gene TRBV7-2 combines with J gene TRBJ2-5; TRBD1 might be the D (6 bases). The sequenced sample consisted of naive CD4+ T cells from blood. The TCR originated in a woman younger than 30 in good health. CDR3 coding DNA: TGTGCCAGCAGCTTAGCGCTGACAGGCCCCCAAGAGACCCAGTACTTC. It is translated as CASSLALTGPQETQYF. The full variable domain, in which reference TRBV7-2 and TRBJ2-5 provide the parts outside the CDR3, is GAGVSQSPSNKVTEKGKDVELRCDPISGHTALYWYRQSLGQGLEFLIYFQGNSAPDKSGLPSDRFSAERTGGSVSTLTIQRTQQEDSAVYLCASSLALTGPQETQYFGPGTRLLVL.